A selection of T cell receptor beta chains follows, all from one sample in a study of CD8+ T cells in alopecia areata. TCRdb's table, derived via immunoSEQ multiplex PCR, lists solely in-frame clones and lacks some. The data hold around 300,000 clones, with roughly 63% observed a single time. Material: CD4+ T cells sorted from blood, obtained between weeks 51 and 52, from a patient treated with tofacitinib. The receptors come from a human donor with alopecia areata. CDR3s leave out the opening cysteine and the closing phenylalanine or tryptophan. Fields, in order: V gene, CDR3 protein.

>TRBV9
ASSARGNSGNTIY
>TRBV6-5
ASRRQGEVAF
>TRBV6-5
ASSQGLYGYT
>TRBV7-2
ASSLTRTGDYGYT
>TRBV7-3
ASSHRAQETQY
>TRBV30
AWCLILGNTIY
>TRBV5-4
ASSSSTRPNTGELF
>TRBV5-1
ASSKRPGQGGTQY
>TRBV6-5
ASRDQGGPQH
>TRBV4-2
ASNVGTVGGELF
>TRBV6-5
ASSYERTYEQY
>TRBV15
ATSKAGELF
>TRBV4-1
ASSPRHITEAF
>TRBV18
ASSPEGSEAF
>TRBV9
ASSYRVGYGYT
>TRBV11-2
ASSPGGGPGVGAKNIQY
>TRBV30
AWSGDHYNEQF
>TRBV29-1
SGIQGARNEQF
>TRBV29-1
SVGDGGYTIY
>TRBV4-2
ASSPPRQGGMET
>TRBV2
ASSGGGETQY
>TRBV2
ASTGRASSYEQY
>TRBV2
ASSRVAEAF
>TRBV11-2
ASSLDRGETQY
>TRBV9
ASSLGQHSYEQY
>TRBV5-1
ASSVEGRDGELF
>TRBV6-5
ASSYVAGGAYEQY
>TRBV4-3
ASSPRDLPYNEQF
>TRBV9
ASSVASGGGGSYNEQF
>TRBV2
ASLVSGGQETQY
>TRBV2
ASRLEQETQY
>TRBV30
AWTLTGANVLT
>TRBV5-1
ASSLDRGEKLF
>TRBV7-9
ASSLTPYEQY